This T cell receptor beta chain comes out of a study of cytomegalovirus exposure and HLA in healthy donors. Study-level results: Per published reports, the classifier diagnosed cytomegalovirus status with high specificity and sensitivity.

The method was immunoSEQ multiplex PCR; TCRdb's version includes in-frame clones alone and lacks a portion of them. This table has 200,000 to 250,000 clones, about nine tenths appearing once. The donors were members of the roughly 120-subject validation cohort (separate from the approximately 670-subject first cohort). V lost 9 bases and J lost 2, with 16 bases in between. The CDR3 has 14 amino acids. CDR1 MDHEN and CDR2 SYDVKM come from the germline V gene. With respect to this clone: The antigen remains undetermined.

The chain joins TRBV28 to TRBJ1-2, with D maybe TRBD1 (6 bases). The receptor was derived from a woman aged 18-35 years in good health and CMV-seropositive. Sequencing used PBMCs. This chain's CDR3 is CARGQRRINYGYTF. The DNA of the CDR3 is TGTGCCAGGGGACAACGGAGAATAAACTATGGCTACACCTTC.